A selection of T cell receptor beta chains follows, all from one sample in a study of OX40 agonist ivuxolimab in advanced cancers. The protocol was immunoSEQ multiplex PCR, while the TCRdb copy is restricted to in-frame clones and leaves out a portion. The table records tens of thousands of clones, about 79% of them present only once. The sample in question was CD4+ or CD8+ T cells sorted from blood, obtained in a trial of the OX40 agonist ivuxolimab. Receptors originate from an adult with an advanced solid tumor such as melanoma, head and neck, liver or kidney cancer. CDR3s include the opening cysteine and the closing phenylalanine or tryptophan. A D gene is named only where the DNA matches it firmly. Some rows mark clone size as missing; the rest say once, few, many or name a class of expanded clone.

j_call | d_call | clone_size | v_call | cdr3_aa | cdr3_nt
TRBJ1-3 | . | . | TRBV6-6 | CASIPSGTSGNTIYF | TGTGCCAGCATCCCCTCGGGCACCTCTGGAAACACCATATATTTT
TRBJ1-4 | . | . | TRBV6-5 | CASSYSSTNEKLFF | TGTGCCAGCAGTTACTCCTCAACTAATGAAAAACTGTTTTTT
TRBJ2-3 | . | . | TRBV6-5 | CASSLGESRTQYF | TGTGCCAGCAGTTTGGGGGAGTCCCGTACGCAGTATTTT
TRBJ1-2 | . | . | TRBV2 | CASSLGNYGYTF | TGTGCCAGCAGTCTAGGGAATTATGGCTACACCTTC
TRBJ1-5 | . | . | TRBV18 | CASSPQGNQPQHF | TGTGCCAGCTCACCACAGGGGAATCAGCCCCAGCATTTT
TRBJ1-3 | TRBD1 | few | TRBV4-1 | CASSQDLGTGGKRNTIYF | TGCGCCAGCAGCCAAGATCTTGGGACAGGGGGAAAAAGAAACACCATATATTTT
TRBJ1-2 | . | few | TRBV4-2 | CASSRSVGESYGYTF | TGTGCCAGCAGCCGCTCCGTCGGGGAAAGCTATGGCTACACCTTC
TRBJ1-5 | . | few | TRBV10-2 | CASSENSNQPQHF | TGCGCCAGCAGTGAGAATAGCAATCAGCCCCAGCATTTT
TRBJ2-7 | . | . | TRBV11-2 | CASSLDGLAVSPYEQYF | TGTGCCAGCAGCTTAGATGGTTTGGCAGTATCCCCCTACGAGCAGTACTTC
TRBJ2-6 | . | . | TRBV9 | CASSVGSSGANVLTF | TGTGCCAGCAGCGTTGGGAGCTCTGGGGCCAACGTCCTGACTTTC
TRBJ2-5 | . | . | TRBV4-1 | CASRFTPNRYTETQYF | TGCGCCAGCAGATTCACCCCCAACAGGTATACGGAGACCCAGTACTTC
TRBJ2-2 | TRBD1 | . | TRBV5-6 | CASSLKGQPLWVGPGELFF | TGTGCCAGCAGCTTGAAGGGACAGCCCCTGTGGGTCGGGCCCGGGGAGCTGTTTTTT
TRBJ2-4 | TRBD2 | few | TRBV5-1 | CASSSRTSGGRGTKNIQYF | TGCGCCAGCAGCTCCCGGACTAGCGGGGGGCGGGGAACCAAAAACATTCAGTACTTC
TRBJ2-7 | . | . | TRBV5-1 | CASSSWTESSYEQYF | TGCGCCAGCAGCTCGTGGACAGAGAGCTCCTACGAGCAGTACTTC
TRBJ2-7 | TRBD2 | . | TRBV7-2 | CASSFFFKGGYEQYF | TGTGCCAGCAGCTTCTTTTTTAAGGGAGGGTACGAGCAGTACTTC
TRBJ2-7 | . | . | TRBV15 | CATSRSDSYEQYF | TGTGCCACCAGCAGATCCGACAGCTACGAGCAGTACTTC
TRBJ2-7 | . | few | TRBV10-3 | CAISESGQGYF | TGTGCCATCAGTGAGTCGGGACAAGGGTACTTC
TRBJ2-1 | . | few | TRBV4-1 | CASSQLPFGNEQFF | TGCGCCAGCAGCCAACTGCCCTTTGGAAATGAGCAGTTCTTC
TRBJ2-1 | TRBD1 | . | TRBV28 | CASSFAGTGGAGEQFF | TGTGCCAGCAGTTTTGCCGGGACAGGGGGCGCAGGTGAGCAGTTCTTC
TRBJ1-2 | TRBD1 | few | TRBV28 | CASSLNLLTGTDPANYGYTF | TGTGCCAGCAGTCTTAACTTACTTACCGGGACAGACCCTGCCAACTATGGCTACACCTTC
TRBJ2-1 | TRBD2 | . | TRBV14 | CASSLLAGALYNEQFF | TGTGCCAGCAGCCTTCTAGCGGGGGCACTCTACAATGAGCAGTTCTTC
TRBJ1-1 | . | few | TRBV14 | CASSPQGSSAEAFF | TGTGCCAGCAGTCCACAGGGTTCTTCGGCTGAAGCTTTCTTT
TRBJ1-6 | . | . | TRBV5-5 | CASSWDIGWYNSPLHF | TGTGCCAGCAGCTGGGACATCGGGTGGTATAATTCACCCCTCCACTTT
TRBJ2-7 | . | . | TRBV14 | CASSQDLGSEQYF | TGTGCCAGCAGCCAAGATTTAGGAAGCGAGCAGTACTTC
TRBJ1-6 | . | . | TRBV7-7 | CASSASNNSPLHF | TGTGCCAGCAGCGCATCAAACAATTCACCCCTCCACTTT
TRBJ2-5 | . | . | TRBV27 | CASSLLGGQQETQYF | TGTGCCAGCAGTCTCCTGGGGGGGCAGCAAGAGACCCAGTACTTC
TRBJ2-1 | . | . | TRBV19 | CASSIWSGSDNEQFF | TGTGCCAGTAGTATATGGTCGGGATCCGACAATGAGCAGTTCTTC
TRBJ1-2 | TRBD1 | . | TRBV6-5 | CASSYRTGGYGYTF | TGTGCCAGCAGTTACCGGACAGGGGGCTATGGCTACACCTTC
TRBJ2-5 | . | . | TRBV7-9 | CASSLGQETQYF | TGTGCCAGCAGCTTAGGGCAAGAGACCCAGTACTTC
TRBJ2-7 | . | . | TRBV27 | CASSFSGPYEQYF | TGTGCCAGCAGTTTTTCAGGGCCCTACGAGCAGTACTTC
TRBJ2-7 | . | . | TRBV28 | CASSFIGVEYEQYF | TGTGCCAGCAGTTTTATTGGGGTAGAATACGAGCAGTACTTC
TRBJ1-2 | . | . | TRBV2 | CASSERGIANYGYTF | TGTGCCAGCAGTGAAAGGGGGATCGCTAACTATGGCTACACCTTC
TRBJ1-2 | TRBD1 | . | TRBV6-1 | CASSPKYRGLYTF | TGTGCCAGCAGTCCGAAATACAGGGGGCTCTACACCTTC
TRBJ1-3 | . | . | TRBV10-2 | CASSSGTGSRPYSGNTIYF | TGCGCCAGCAGTTCGGGAACAGGGTCTCGGCCTTACTCTGGAAACACCATATATTTT
TRBJ2-7 | . | . | TRBV14 | CASSQDLSRFYEQYF | TGTGCCAGCAGCCAAGATCTCTCCAGGTTCTACGAGCAGTACTTC
TRBJ1-3 | . | . | TRBV5-6 | CASSGQFVSGNTIYF | TGTGCCAGCAGCGGACAGTTTGTCTCTGGAAACACCATATATTTT
TRBJ1-1 | . | . | TRBV4-1 | CASSHDDRGTEAFF | TGCGCCAGCAGCCATGATGACCGGGGCACTGAAGCTTTCTTT
TRBJ1-5 | . | . | TRBV10-3 | CAISEEGTGNQPQHF | TGTGCCATCAGTGAGGAGGGGACGGGCAATCAGCCCCAGCATTTT
TRBJ2-7 | TRBD1 | . | TRBV2 | CASLDRGPYEQYF | TGTGCCAGCTTGGACAGGGGGCCCTACGAGCAGTACTTC
TRBJ1-4 | . | . | TRBV5-1 | CASSPIPNGREKLFF | TGCGCCAGCAGCCCCATTCCTAATGGGCGGGAAAAACTGTTTTTT